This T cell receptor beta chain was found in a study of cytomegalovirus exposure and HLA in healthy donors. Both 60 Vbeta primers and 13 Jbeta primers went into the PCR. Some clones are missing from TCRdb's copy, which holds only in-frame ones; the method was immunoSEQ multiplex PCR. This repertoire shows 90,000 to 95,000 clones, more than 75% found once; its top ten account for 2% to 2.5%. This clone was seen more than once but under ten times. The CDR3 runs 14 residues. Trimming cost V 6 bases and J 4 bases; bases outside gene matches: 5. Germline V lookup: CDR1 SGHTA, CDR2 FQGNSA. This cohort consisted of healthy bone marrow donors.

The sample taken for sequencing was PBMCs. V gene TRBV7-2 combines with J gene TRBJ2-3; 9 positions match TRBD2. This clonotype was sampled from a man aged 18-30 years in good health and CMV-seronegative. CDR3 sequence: CASRPGGGADTQYF. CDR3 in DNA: TGTGCCAGCAGACCTGGCGGGGGGGCAGATACGCAGTATTTT.